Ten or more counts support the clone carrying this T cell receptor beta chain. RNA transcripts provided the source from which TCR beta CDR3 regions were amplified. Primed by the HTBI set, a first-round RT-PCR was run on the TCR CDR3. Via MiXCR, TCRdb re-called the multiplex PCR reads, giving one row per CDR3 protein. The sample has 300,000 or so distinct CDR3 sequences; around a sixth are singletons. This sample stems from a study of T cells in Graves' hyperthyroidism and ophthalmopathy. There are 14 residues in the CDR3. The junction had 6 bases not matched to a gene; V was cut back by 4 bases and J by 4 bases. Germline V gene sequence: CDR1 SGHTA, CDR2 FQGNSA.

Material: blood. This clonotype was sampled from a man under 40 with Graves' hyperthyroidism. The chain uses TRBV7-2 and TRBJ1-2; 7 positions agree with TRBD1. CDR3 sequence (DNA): TGTGCCAGCAGCTCCCAGACAGGGAGCTATGGCTACACCTTC. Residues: CASSSQTGSYGYTF.